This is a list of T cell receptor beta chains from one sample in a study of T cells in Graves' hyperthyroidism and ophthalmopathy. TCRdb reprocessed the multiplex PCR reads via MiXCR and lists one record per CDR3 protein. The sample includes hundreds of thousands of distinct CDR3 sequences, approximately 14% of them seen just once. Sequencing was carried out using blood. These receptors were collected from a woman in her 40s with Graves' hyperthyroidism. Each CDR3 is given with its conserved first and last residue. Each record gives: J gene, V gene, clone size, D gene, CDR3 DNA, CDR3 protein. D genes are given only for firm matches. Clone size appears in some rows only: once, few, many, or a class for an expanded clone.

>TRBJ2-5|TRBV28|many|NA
TGTGCCAGCAGTTTCGGCAGGCTGTACCAAGAGACCCAGTACTTC
CASSFGRLYQETQYF
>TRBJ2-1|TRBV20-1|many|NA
TGCAGTGCTAGAGGGAGCAGGGGAGAGGACAATGAGCAGTTCTTC
CSARGSRGEDNEQFF
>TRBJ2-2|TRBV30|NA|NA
TGTGCCTGGAGTGTCAGGGATCGCACCGGGGAGCTGCTTTTT
CAWSVRDRTGELLF
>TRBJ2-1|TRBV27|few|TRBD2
TGTGCCAGCAGTTTGAAAGGGGTAGCGGGGTTCTACAATGAGCAGTTCTTC
CASSLKGVAGFYNEQFF
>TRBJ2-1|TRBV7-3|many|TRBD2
TGTGCCAGCAGCAAGAGGGCGGGAGATGAGCAGTTCTTC
CASSKRAGDEQFF
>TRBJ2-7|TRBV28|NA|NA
TGTGCCAGCAGCCGGACCGCCGCTTCCTACGAGCAGTACTTC
CASSRTAASYEQYF
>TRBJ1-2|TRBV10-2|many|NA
TGCGCCAGCGGCAGGGACTTCGTAGACTATGGCTACACCTTC
CASGRDFVDYGYTF
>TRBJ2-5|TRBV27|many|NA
TGTGCCAGCAGGAAACTCCCACAAGAGACCCAGTACTTC
CASRKLPQETQYF
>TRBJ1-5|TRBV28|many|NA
TGTGCCAGCAGCCCAGTTTATACTCAGCCCCAGCATTTT
CASSPVYTQPQHF
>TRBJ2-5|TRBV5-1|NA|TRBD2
TGCGCCAGCAGCTTGTCGGCGGGAGTGCGGCAAGAGACCCAGTACTTC
CASSLSAGVRQETQYF
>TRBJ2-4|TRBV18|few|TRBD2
TGTGCCAGCTCACCACCGGGACTAGCGGGAGAAACCCCCAAAAACATTCAGTACTTC
CASSPPGLAGETPKNIQYF
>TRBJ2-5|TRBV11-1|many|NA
TGTGCCAGCGCCTGGGGTCAGTCTAAAGAGACCCAGTACTTC
CASAWGQSKETQYF
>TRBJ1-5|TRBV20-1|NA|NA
TGCAGTGCTAGTACCGGGACTAGGGCGAGCAATCAGCCCCAGCATTTT
CSASTGTRASNQPQHF
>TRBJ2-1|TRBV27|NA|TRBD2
TGTGCCAGCAGACAACCGCCGGGACTAGCTGTGCACAATGAGCAGTTCTTC
CASRQPPGLAVHNEQFF
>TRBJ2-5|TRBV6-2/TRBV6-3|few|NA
TGTGCCAGCATTCCGGGGCGAACGGTCGAGACCCAGTACTTC
CASIPGRTVETQYF
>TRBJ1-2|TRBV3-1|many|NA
TGTGCCAGCAGCCAGGCTAACTATGGCTACACCTTC
CASSQANYGYTF
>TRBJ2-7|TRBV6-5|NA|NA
TGTGCCAGCAGTTACTCAGGGGGTAACGACGAGCAGTACTTC
CASSYSGGNDEQYF
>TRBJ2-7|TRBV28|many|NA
TGTGCCAGCAGTTCCCCCGGGCAGGGAATGTACGAGCAGTACTTC
CASSSPGQGMYEQYF
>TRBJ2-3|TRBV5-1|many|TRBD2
TGCGCCAGCAGCTTACCGACGGGGCTAGCGGGAGGTACAGATACGCAGTATTTT
CASSLPTGLAGGTDTQYF
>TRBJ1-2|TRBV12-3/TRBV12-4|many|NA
TGTGCCAGTCATAGGGCAGGGGACTATGGCTACACCTTC
CASHRAGDYGYTF
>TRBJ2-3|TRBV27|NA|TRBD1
TGTGCCAGCAAGGACAGGGGAGGAGATACGCAGTATTTT
CASKDRGGDTQYF
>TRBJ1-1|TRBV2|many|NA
TGTGCCAGCAGACACTACAGGGATACTGAAGCTTTCTTT
CASRHYRDTEAFF
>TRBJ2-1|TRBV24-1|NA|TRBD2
TGTGCCACCGAAGGCGGGAGATACAATGAGCAGTTCTTC
CATEGGRYNEQFF
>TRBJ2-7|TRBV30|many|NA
TGTGCCTGGAGGAGGGTCGACGAGCAGTACTTC
CAWRRVDEQYF
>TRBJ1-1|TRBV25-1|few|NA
TGTGCCAGCGAGGGGGTCCTGAACACTGAAGCTTTCTTT
CASEGVLNTEAFF
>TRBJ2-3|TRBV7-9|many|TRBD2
TGTGCCAGCAGCACAAGCGGGAGCCCAGATACGCAGTATTTT
CASSTSGSPDTQYF
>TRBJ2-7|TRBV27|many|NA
TGTGCCAGCAGTTTTGCGGGAACCGCCTACGAGCAGTACTTC
CASSFAGTAYEQYF
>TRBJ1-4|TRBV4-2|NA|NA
TGTGCCAGCAGCCAAGATCTTCTGCAGGGGAATGAAAAACTGTTTTTT
CASSQDLLQGNEKLFF
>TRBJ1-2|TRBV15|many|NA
TGTGCCACCAGCAGACCCCGACAAAGAGCCTACACCTTC
CATSRPRQRAYTF
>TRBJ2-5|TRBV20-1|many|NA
TGCAGTGCCCGGGACAGGCTCTACCGCGGGGGAGAGACCCAGTACTTC
CSARDRLYRGGETQYF
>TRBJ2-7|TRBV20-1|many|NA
TGCAGTGCTCAGTACAGGGTGCTAAGGGAGCAGTACTTC
CSAQYRVLREQYF
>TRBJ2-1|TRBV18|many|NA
TGTGCCAGCTCCCCAAGATCGTACTCTAGCTCCTACAATGAGCAGTTCTTC
CASSPRSYSSSYNEQFF
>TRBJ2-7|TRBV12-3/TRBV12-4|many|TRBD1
TGTGCCAGCGCCTCCGGGACAGGTCCCTACGAGCAGTACTTC
CASASGTGPYEQYF
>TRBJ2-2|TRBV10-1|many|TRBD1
TGCGCCAGCAGTGACTCAGGGGGCTCGAGGACCGGGGAGCTGTTTTTT
CASSDSGGSRTGELFF
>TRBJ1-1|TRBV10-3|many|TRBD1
TGTGCCATCAGTGAGTCGGCCTTTGGCAGGGGGGTCACTGAAGCTTTCTTT
CAISESAFGRGVTEAFF
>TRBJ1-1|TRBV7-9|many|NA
TGTGCCAGCAGCCCGCAGGGCAGGACCGGTGAAGCTTTCTTT
CASSPQGRTGEAFF
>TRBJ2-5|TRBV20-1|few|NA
TGCAGTGCCCTTCGTCCACACGGGGGACAAGAGACCCAGTACTTC
CSALRPHGGQETQYF
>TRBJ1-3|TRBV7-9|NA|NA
TGTGCCAGCAGCTTAGTTGAGGACTCTGGAAACACCATATATTTT
CASSLVEDSGNTIYF
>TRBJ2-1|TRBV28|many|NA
TGTGCCAGCAGAACTCAGGGGTTCATGTACAATGAGCAGTTCTTC
CASRTQGFMYNEQFF
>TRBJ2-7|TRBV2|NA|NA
TGTGCCAGCAGATGGACAAGGGGCGTTTACGAGCAGTACTTC
CASRWTRGVYEQYF
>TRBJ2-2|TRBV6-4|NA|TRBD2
TGTGCCAGCAGTCCCCACGGGGCTAGCGGGAGAGAGGCTCCCGGGGAGCTGTTTTTT
CASSPHGASGREAPGELFF
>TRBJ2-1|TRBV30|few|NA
TGTGCCTGGAGTGAAATGGGCTCTCTAGCGCACCCGAGCGAGCAGTTCTTC
CAWSEMGSLAHPSEQFF
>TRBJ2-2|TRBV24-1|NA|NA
TGTGCCACCAGTGACCACACCACAGGGTTAAACACCGGGGAGCTGTTTTTT
CATSDHTTGLNTGELFF
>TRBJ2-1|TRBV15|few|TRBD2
TGTGCCACCAGCAGAGAAGCTAGCGGGAGAAGGAGACACAATGAGCAGTTCTTC
CATSREASGRRRHNEQFF
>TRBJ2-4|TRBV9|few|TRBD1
TGTGCCAGCAGCGCACAACAGGGGGCTGGCATTCAGTACTTC
CASSAQQGAGIQYF
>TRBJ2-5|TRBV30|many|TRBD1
TGTGCCTGGAGCGCCGGGACAGATCAAGAGACCCAGTACTTC
CAWSAGTDQETQYF
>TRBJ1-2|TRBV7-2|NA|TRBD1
TGTGCCAGCAGCCCTCGACTTGCAGGGGGATCTAACTATGGCTACACCTTC
CASSPRLAGGSNYGYTF
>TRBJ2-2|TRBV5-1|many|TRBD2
TGCGCCAGCAGCCCCCAGCGGGAGGACGTCGGGGAGCTGTTTTTT
CASSPQREDVGELFF
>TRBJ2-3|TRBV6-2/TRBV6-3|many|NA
TGTGCCAGCAGGAATGGAGATACGCAGTATTTT
CASRNGDTQYF
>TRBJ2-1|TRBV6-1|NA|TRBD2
TGTGCCAGCAGTGAATCGGGACTAGCGGGAGTCAATGAGCAGTTCTTC
CASSESGLAGVNEQFF
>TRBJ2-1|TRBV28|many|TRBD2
TGTGCCAGCAGTTCGGAGCGGGAGAACCGCAATGAGCAGTTCTTC
CASSSERENRNEQFF
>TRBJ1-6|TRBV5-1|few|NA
TGCGCCAGCAGCTCGTCGGGATATAATTCACCCCTCCACTTT
CASSSSGYNSPLHF
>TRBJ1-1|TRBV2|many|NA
TGTGCCAGCTTGAAGGGAACATATGAAGCTTTCTTT
CASLKGTYEAFF
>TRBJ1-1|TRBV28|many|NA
TGTGCCAGCAGTTGGATGGCGAACACTGAAGCTTTCTTT
CASSWMANTEAFF